A single sample gave rise to the 3 T cell receptor beta chains below, sequenced in a study of blood T cell repertoires in COVID-19. The repertoire was sequenced with immunoSEQ multiplex PCR; TCRdb's copy has only in-frame clones and lacks some. The table records around 300,000 clones, 89% of them present only once. The sequencing sample was made of peripheral blood. Source of these receptors: a woman aged 40 to 50 who had recovered from COVID-19.

The gene calls are TRBV2 and TRBJ2-7, with D perhaps TRBD2 (6 bases). Trimming removed 0 bases at V and 8 bases at J, with 11 bases between. CDR3 length: 13 amino acids. Germline values: CDR1 SNHLY, CDR2 FYNNEI. The CDR3 spells CASSEALEGKQYF. CDR3 in DNA: TGTGCCAGCAGTGAAGCGCTGGAGGGGAAGCAGTACTTC.

The V gene is TRBV27, the J gene TRBJ2-3; perhaps TRBD1 as D (7 bases). Germline loops: CDR1 MNHEY, CDR2 SMNVEV (reference sequence). This CDR3 has 14 residues. The V end lost 5 bases, the J end lost 5 bases, and 14 bases lay between the germline ends. The CDR3 region is CASSIGQGGDTQYF. CDR3 DNA: TGTGCCAGCAGTATAGGTCAGGGGGGAGATACGCAGTATTTT.

The gene calls are TRBV19 and TRBJ2-1; D may be TRBD1 (6 bases). V lost 3 bases and J 9 bases, leaving 12 bases between the germline ends. The V gene's germline CDR1 is LNHDA and CDR2 SQIVND (reference sequence). This CDR3 comprises 13 residues. As DNA, the CDR3 is TGTGCCAGTAGTATGGGGGCTAGAACTGAGCAGTTCTTC. Residues: CASSMGARTEQFF.